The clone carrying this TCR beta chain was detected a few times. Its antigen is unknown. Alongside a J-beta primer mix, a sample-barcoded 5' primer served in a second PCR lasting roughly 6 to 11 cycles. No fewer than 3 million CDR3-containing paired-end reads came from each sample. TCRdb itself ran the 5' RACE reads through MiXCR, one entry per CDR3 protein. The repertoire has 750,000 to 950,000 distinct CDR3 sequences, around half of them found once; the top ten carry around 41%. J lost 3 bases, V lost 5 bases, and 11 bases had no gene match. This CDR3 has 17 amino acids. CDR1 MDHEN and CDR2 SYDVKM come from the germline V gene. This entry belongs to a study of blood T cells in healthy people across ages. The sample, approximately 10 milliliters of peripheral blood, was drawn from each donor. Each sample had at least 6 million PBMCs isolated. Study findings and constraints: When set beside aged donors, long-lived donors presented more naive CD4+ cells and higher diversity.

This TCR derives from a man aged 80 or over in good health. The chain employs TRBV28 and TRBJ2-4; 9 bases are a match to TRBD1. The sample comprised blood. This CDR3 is CASSPGQGQWGKNIQYF. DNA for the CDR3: TGTGCCAGCAGTCCCGGACAGGGGCAATGGGGCAAAAACATTCAGTACTTC.